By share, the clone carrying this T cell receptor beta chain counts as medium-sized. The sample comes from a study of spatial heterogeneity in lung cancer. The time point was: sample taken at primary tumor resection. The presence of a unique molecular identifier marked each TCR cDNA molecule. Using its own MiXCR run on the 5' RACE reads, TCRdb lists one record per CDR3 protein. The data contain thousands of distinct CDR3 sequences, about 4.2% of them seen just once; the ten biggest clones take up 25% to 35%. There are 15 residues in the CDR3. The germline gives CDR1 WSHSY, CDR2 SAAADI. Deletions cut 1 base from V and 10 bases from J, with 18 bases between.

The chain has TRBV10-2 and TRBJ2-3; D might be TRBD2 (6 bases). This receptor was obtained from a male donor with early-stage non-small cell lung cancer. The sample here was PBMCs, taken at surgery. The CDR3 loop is CASSEFGDSGRAQYF. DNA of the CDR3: TGCGCCAGCAGTGAGTTTGGGGACTCCGGACGGGCGCAGTATTTT.